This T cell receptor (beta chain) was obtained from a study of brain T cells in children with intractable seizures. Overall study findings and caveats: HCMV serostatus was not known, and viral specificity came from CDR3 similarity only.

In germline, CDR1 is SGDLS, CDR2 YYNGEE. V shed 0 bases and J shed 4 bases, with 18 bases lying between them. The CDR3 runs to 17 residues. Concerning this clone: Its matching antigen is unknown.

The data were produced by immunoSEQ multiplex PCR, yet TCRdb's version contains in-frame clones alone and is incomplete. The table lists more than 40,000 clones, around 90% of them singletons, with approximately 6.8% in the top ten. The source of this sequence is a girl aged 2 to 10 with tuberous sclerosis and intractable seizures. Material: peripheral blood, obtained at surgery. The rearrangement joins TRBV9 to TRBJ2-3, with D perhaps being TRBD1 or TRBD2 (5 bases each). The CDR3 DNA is TGTGCCAGCAGCGTAGGTGGGGCCTGGTTGGGGGCAGATACGCAGTATTTT. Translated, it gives CASSVGGAWLGADTQYF.